The TCR beta chain under discussion was sequenced for a study of cytomegalovirus exposure and HLA in healthy donors. It was with 60 Vbeta and 13 Jbeta primers that the PCR ran. The protocol was immunoSEQ multiplex PCR, while the TCRdb copy is restricted to in-frame clones and leaves out a portion. The sample lists over 200,000 clones; around 75% were seen once. V dropped 3 bases and J dropped 1; count of bases not matched to a gene: 11. CDR1 and CDR2 from the germline V gene are LNHNV and YYDKDF (reference sequence). The CDR3 consists of 19 residues. There were likely unrecorded immune exposures, though donors were nominally healthy when sampled.

The rearrangement links TRBV15 to TRBJ2-6; 8 nucleotides agree with TRBD1. The specimen sequenced was PBMCs. The TCR originated in a woman aged 25 to 39 in good health and CMV-seronegative. Here the CDR3 DNA reads TGTGCCACCAGCAGCCCCCGGGACAGGCTTGCTTCTGGGGCCAACGTCCTGACTTTC. Translated: CATSSPRDRLASGANVLTF.